This record looks at one TCR beta chain sequence and its context. Its antigen is not known. The record originates from a study of cytomegalovirus exposure and HLA in healthy donors. Regarding the study as a whole: In an earlier analysis, productive rearrangement rates for most beta V segments clustered near 87% or 30%. Accurate HLA-A and HLA-B prediction from TCR beta sequences was reported for most subjects.

The PCR ran on 60 Vbeta and 13 Jbeta primers. The repertoire was sequenced with immunoSEQ multiplex PCR; TCRdb's copy has only in-frame clones and lacks some. Found here are about 110,000 clones, about 74% of them singletons; the top ten hold around 5%. The source of this sequence is a man aged 25 to 40 in good health and CMV-seropositive. The material sequenced was PBMCs.

The CDR3 is CASSLERADRGETQYF. The CDR3, as DNA: TGCGCCAGCAGCTTGGAGAGGGCCGACAGGGGGGAGACCCAGTACTTC. The chain uses TRBV5-1 and TRBJ2-5; 9 nucleotides agree with TRBD1. The length of the CDR3 is 16 residues. CDR1 and CDR2 from the germline V gene are SGHRS and YFSETQ. The junction had 8 bases not matched to a gene; V was cut back by 0 bases and J by 5 bases.